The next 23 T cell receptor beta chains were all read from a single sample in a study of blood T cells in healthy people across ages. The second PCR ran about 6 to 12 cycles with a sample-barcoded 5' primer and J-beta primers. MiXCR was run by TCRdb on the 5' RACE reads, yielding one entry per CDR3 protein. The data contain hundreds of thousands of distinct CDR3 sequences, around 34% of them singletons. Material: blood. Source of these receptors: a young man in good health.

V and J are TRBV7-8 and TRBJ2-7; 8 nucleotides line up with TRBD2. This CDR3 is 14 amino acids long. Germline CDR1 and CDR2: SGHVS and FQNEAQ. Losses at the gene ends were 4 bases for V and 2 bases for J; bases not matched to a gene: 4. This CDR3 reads CASSYGGGTYEQYF. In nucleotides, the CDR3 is TGTGCCAGCAGCTATGGCGGGGGGACCTACGAGCAGTACTTC.

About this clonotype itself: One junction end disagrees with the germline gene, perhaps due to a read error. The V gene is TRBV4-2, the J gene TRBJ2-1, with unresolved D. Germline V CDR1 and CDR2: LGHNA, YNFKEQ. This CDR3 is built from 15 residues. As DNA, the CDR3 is TGTGCCAGCAGCCAAGGGACCGACTCCTACGATGAGCAGTTCTTC. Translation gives CASSQGTDSYDEQFF.

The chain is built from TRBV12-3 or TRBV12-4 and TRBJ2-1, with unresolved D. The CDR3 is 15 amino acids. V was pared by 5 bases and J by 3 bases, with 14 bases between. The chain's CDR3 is CASSPPPADYNEQFF. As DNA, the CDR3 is TGTGCCAGCAGTCCCCCCCCGGCAGACTACAATGAGCAGTTCTTC.

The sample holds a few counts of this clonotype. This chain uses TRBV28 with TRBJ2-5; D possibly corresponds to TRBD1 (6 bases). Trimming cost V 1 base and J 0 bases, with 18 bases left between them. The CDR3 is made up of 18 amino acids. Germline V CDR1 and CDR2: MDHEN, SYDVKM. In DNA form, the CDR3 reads TGTGCCAGCAGTTTATCCGCCGCCCCCACAGGGTACCAAGAGACCCAGTACTTC. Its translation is CASSLSAAPTGYQETQYF.

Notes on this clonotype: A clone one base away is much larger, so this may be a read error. CDR3 nucleotide sequence: TGTGCCAGCAGACCACCGGGACAGGGGAGTCACTACACCTTC. Amino acids: CASRPPGQGSHYTF. This chain joins TRBV12-3 or TRBV12-4 and TRBJ1-2; the match to TRBD1 covers 10 bases. V gave up 6 bases and J gave up 10 bases; unmatched junction bases: 11. The CDR3 spans 14 residues.

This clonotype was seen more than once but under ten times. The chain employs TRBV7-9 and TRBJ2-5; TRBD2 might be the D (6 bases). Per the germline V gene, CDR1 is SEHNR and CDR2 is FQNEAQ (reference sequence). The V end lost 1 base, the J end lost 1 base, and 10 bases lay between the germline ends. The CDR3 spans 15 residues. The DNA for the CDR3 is TGTGCCAGCAGCTTAGAGGAGGGGTCCCAAGAGACCCAGTACTTC. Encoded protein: CASSLEEGSQETQYF.

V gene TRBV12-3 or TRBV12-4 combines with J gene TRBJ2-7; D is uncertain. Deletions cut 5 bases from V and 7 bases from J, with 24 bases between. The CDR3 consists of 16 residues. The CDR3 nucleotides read TGTGCCAGCAGTCCTTTAGGCGGTAGCTCCTACAATGAGCAGTACTTC. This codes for CASSPLGGSSYNEQYF.

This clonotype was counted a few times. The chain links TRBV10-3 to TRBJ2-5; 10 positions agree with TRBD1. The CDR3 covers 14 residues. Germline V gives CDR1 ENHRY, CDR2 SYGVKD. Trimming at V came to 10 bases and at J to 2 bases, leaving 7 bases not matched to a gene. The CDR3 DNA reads TGTGCCACCGAACCGGACAGGGGGCAAGAGACCCAGTACTTC. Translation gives CATEPDRGQETQYF.

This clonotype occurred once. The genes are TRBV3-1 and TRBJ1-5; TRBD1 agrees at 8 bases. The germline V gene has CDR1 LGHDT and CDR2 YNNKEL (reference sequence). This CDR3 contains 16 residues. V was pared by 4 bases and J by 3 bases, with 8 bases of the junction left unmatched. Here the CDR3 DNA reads TGTGCCAGCAGCCCTGACAGGGACAGGTACAATCAGCCCCAGCATTTT. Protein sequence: CASSPDRDRYNQPQHF.

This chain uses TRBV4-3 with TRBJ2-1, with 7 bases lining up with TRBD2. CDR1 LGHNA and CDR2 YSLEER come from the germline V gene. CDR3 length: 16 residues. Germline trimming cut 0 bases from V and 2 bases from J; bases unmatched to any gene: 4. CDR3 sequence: CASSQEGRGTYNEQFF. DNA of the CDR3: TGCGCCAGCAGCCAAGAAGGGCGGGGGACCTACAATGAGCAGTTCTTC.

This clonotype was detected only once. This chain's CDR3 is CASSYGGVGELFF. CDR3 nucleotides: TGTGCCAGCAGTTATGGGGGTGTCGGGGAGCTGTTTTTT. The chain joins TRBV6-5 to TRBJ2-2; D may correspond to TRBD1 or TRBD2 (5 bases each). V shed 3 bases and J shed 7 bases, with 9 bases lying between them. Per germline, CDR1 MNHEY and CDR2 SVGAGI. The CDR3 loop spans 13 amino acids.

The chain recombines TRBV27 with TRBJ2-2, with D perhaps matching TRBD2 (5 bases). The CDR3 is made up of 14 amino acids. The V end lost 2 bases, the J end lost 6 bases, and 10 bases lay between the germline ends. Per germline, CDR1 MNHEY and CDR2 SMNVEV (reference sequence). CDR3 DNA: TGTGCCAGCAGTTTAGGGAGTAATCCCGGGGAGCTGTTTTTT. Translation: CASSLGSNPGELFF.

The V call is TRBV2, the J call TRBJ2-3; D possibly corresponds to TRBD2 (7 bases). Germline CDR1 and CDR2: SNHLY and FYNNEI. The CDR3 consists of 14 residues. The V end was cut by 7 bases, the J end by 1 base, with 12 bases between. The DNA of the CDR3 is TGTGCCAGCACCCCGGGGGGCGGCACAGATACGCAGTATTTT. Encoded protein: CASTPGGGTDTQYF. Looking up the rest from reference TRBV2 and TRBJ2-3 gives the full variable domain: EPEVTQTPSHQVTQMGQEVILRCVPISNHLYFYWYRQILGQKVEFLVSFYNNEISEKSEIFDDQFSVERPDGSNFTLKIRSTKLEDSAMYFCASTPGGGTDTQYFGPGTRLTVL.

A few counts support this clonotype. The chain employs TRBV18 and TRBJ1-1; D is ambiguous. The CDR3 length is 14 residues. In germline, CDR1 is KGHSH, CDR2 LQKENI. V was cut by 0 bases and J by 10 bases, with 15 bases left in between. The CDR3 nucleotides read TGTGCCAGCTCACCACCGGGCAGCTCACTTACAGCTTTCTTT. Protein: CASSPPGSSLTAFF.

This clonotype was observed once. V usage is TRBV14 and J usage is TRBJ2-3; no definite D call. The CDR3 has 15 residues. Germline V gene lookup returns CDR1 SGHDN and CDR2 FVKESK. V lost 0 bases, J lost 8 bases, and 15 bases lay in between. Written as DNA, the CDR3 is TGTGCCAGCAGCCAAGATCGTACTCCCCCAGGTACGCAGTATTTT. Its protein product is CASSQDRTPPGTQYF.

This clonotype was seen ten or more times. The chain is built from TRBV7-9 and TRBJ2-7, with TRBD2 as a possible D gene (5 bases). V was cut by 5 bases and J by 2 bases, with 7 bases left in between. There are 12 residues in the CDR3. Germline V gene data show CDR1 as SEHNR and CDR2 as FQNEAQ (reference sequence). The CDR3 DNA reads TGTGCCAGCAGCCGGAGGACCTACGAGCAGTACTTC. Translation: CASSRRTYEQYF. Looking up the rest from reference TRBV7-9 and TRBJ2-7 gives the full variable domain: DTGVSQNPRHKITKRGQNVTFRCDPISEHNRLYWYRQTLGQGPEFLTYFQNEAQLEKSRLLSDRFSAERPKGSFSTLEIQRTEQGDSAMYLCASSRRTYEQYFGPGTRLTVT.

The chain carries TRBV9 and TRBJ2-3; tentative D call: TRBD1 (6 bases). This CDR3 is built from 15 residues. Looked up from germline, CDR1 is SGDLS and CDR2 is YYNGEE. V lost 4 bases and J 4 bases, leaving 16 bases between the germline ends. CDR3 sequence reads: CASSPQTGNADTQYF. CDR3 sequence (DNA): TGTGCCAGCAGCCCTCAGACAGGCAACGCAGATACGCAGTATTTT.

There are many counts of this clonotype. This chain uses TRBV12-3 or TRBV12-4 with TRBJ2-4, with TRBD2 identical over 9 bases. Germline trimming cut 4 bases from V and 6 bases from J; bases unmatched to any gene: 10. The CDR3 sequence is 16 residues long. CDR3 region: CASSSYRGGAGNIQYF. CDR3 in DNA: TGTGCCAGCAGTTCATACCGCGGGGGGGCGGGAAACATTCAGTACTTC.

CDR3 DNA: TGCGCCAGCAGCCAAGATCTCACTAGCGGATACAATGAGCAGTACTTC. As protein: CASSQDLTSGYNEQYF. This chain links TRBV4-3 with TRBJ2-5; 8 bases align to TRBD2. The V and J ends lost 0 bases and 11 bases, in that order; junction bases with no gene match: 14. Germline assignment: CDR1 LGHNA and CDR2 YSLEER. The CDR3 length is 16 residues.

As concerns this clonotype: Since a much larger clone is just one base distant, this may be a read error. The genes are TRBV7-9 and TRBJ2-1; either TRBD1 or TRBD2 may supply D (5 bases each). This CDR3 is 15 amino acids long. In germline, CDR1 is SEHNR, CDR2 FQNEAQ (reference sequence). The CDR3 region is CTSSPAQGAYNEQFF. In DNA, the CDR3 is TGTACCAGCAGTCCGGCGCAGGGAGCCTACAATGAGCAGTTCTTC.

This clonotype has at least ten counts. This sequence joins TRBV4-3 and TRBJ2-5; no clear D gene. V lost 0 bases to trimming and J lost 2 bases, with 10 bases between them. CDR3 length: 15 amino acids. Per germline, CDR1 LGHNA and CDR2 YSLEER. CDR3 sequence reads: CASSQDRRVQETQYF. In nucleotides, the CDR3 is TGCGCCAGCAGCCAAGATAGAAGGGTACAAGAGACCCAGTACTTC.

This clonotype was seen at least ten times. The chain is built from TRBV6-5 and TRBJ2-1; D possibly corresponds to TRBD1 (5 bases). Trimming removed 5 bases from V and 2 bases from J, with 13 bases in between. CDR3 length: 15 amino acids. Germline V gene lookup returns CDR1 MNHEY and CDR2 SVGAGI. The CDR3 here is CASSQGHGAYNEQFF. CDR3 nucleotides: TGTGCCAGCAGTCAGGGCCATGGGGCCTACAATGAGCAGTTCTTC.

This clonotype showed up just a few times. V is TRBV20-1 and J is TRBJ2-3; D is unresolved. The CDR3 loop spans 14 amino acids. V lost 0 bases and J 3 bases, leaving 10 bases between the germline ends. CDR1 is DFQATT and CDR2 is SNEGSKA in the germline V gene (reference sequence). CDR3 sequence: CSARDKGPTDTQYF. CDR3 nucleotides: TGCAGTGCTAGAGATAAAGGTCCGACAGATACGCAGTATTTT.